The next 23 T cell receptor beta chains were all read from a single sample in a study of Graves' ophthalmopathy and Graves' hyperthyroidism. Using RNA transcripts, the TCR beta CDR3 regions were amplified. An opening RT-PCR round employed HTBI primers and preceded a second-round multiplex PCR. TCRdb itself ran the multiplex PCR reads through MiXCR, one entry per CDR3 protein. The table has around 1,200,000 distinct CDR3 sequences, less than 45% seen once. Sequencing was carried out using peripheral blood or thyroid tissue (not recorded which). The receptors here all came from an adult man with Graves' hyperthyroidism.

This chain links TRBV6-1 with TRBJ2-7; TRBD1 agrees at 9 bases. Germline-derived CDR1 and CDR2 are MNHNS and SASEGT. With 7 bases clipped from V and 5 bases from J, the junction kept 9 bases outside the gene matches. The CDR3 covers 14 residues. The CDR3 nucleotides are TGTGCCAGCAAAGATGGACAGGGGATGAACGAGCAGTACTTC. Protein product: CASKDGQGMNEQYF.

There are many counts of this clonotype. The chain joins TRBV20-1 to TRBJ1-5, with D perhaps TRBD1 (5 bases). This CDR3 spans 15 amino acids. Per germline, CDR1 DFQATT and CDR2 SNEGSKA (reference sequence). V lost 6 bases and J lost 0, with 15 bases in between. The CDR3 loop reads CSAPDGTSSNQPQHF. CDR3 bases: TGCAGTGCCCCGGACGGGACGAGTAGCAATCAGCCCCAGCATTTT.

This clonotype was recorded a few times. CDR3 sequence: CSGARGSAGELFF. The CDR3, as DNA: TGCAGCGGTGCGCGCGGGAGCGCCGGGGAGCTGTTTTTT. This chain connects TRBV29-1 to TRBJ2-2, with TRBD2 matching 7 bases. Germline CDR1 and CDR2: SQVTM and ANQGSEA. Trimming at V came to 7 bases and at J to 6 bases, leaving 8 bases not matched to a gene. CDR3 size: 13 residues.

DNA for the CDR3: TGTGCCAGCAGCCCTGCCAGCGCGCCCCGTCAAGAGGGTTCACCCCTCCACTTT. This translates into CASSPASAPRQEGSPLHF. The chain employs TRBV11-1 and TRBJ1-6; D ambiguous. CDR3 length: 18 residues. Germline V gene lookup returns CDR1 SGHAT and CDR2 FQDESV (reference sequence). V lost 5 bases and J 9 bases, leaving 26 bases between the germline ends.

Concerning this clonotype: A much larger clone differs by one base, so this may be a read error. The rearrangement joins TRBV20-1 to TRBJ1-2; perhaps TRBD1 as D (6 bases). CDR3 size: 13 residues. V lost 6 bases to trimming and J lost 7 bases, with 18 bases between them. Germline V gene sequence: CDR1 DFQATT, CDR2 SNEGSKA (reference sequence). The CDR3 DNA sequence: TGCAGTGCGAGCCCAGGGGCAGACTGTGGCTACACCTTC. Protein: CSASPGADCGYTF.

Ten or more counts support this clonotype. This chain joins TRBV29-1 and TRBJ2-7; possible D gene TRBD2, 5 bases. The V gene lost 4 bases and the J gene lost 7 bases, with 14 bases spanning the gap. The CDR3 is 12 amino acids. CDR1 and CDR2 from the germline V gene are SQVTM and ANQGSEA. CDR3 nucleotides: TGCAGCGTTGCACTAGAAGTACGAGAGCAGTACTTC. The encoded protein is CSVALEVREQYF.

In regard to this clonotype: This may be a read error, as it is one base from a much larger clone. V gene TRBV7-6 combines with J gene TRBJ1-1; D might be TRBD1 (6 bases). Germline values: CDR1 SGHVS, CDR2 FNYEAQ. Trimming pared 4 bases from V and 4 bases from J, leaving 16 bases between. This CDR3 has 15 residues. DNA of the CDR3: TGTGCCAGCAGCTCCCTAGGGGGGAAGGTCACTGAAGCTTTCTTT. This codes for CASSSLGGKVTEAFF.

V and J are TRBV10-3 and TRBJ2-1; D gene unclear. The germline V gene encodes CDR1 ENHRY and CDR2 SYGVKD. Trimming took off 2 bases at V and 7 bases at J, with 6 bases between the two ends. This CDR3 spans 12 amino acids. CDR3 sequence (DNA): TGTGCCATCAGTGAGGGCCCAAATGAGCAGTTCTTC. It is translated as CAISEGPNEQFF.

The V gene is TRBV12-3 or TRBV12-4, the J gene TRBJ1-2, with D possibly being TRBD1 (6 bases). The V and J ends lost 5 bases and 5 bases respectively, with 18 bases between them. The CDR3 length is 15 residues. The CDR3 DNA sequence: TGTGCCAGCAGTGACACAGGGAGCTTGGGGTATGGCTACACCTTC. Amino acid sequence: CASSDTGSLGYGYTF.

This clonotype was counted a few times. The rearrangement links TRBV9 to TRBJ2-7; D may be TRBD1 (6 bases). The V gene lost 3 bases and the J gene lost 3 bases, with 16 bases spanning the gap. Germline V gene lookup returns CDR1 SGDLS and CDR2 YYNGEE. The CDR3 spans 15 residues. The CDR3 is CASSGRSGAYYEQYF. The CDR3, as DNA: TGTGCCAGCAGCGGACGCTCAGGGGCGTACTACGAGCAGTACTTC.

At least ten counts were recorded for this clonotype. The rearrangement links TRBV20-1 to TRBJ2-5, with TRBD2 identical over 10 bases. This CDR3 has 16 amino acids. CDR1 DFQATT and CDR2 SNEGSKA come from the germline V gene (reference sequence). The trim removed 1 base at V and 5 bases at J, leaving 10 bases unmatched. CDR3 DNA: TGCAGTGCTAGAGCGGCTAGCGGGAGTTCGTGGGAGACCCAGTACTTC. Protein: CSARAASGSSWETQYF.

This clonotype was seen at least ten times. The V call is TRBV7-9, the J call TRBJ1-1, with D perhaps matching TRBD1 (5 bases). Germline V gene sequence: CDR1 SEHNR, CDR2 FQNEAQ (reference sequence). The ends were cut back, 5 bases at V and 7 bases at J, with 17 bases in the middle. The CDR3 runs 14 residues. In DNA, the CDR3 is TGTGCCAGCAGCCACGAGGGGTGGCGGGATGAAGCTTTCTTT. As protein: CASSHEGWRDEAFF.

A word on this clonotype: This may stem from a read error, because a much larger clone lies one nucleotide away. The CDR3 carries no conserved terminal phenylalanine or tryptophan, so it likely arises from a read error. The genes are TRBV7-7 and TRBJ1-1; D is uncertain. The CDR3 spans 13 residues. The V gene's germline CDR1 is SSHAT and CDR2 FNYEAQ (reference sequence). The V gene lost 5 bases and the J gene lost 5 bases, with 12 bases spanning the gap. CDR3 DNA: TGTGCCAGCAGCCCATCTGGCTGGACTGAAGCTTTCTCT. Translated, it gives CASSPSGWTEAFS.

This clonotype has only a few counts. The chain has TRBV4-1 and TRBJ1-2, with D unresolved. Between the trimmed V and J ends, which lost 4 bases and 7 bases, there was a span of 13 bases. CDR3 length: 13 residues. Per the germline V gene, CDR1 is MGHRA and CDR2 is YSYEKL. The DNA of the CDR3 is TGCGCCAGCAGCCCCCCCGAAATTGGTGGCTACACCTTC. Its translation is CASSPPEIGGYTF.

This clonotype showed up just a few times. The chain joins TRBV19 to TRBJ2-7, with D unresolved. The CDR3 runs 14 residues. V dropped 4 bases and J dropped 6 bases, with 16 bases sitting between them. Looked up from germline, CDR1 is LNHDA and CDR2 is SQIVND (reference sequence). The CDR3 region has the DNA TGTGCCAGTAGTACCGACAACCCACGTTCCGAGCAGTACTTC. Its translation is CASSTDNPRSEQYF.

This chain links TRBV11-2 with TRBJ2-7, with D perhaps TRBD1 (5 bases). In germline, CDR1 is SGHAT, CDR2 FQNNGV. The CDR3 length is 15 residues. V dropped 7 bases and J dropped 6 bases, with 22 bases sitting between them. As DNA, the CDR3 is TGTGCCAGCACCATGGGCCAAAGGGGCTCCCTCGAGCAGTACTTC. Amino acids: CASTMGQRGSLEQYF.

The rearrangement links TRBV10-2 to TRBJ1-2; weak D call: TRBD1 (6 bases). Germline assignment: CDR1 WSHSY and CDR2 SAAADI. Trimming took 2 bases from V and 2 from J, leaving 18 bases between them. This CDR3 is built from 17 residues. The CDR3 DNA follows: TGCGCCAGCAGTGAGCCGGACAGTTTTTCAGAGAACTATGGCTACACCTTC. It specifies CASSEPDSFSENYGYTF.

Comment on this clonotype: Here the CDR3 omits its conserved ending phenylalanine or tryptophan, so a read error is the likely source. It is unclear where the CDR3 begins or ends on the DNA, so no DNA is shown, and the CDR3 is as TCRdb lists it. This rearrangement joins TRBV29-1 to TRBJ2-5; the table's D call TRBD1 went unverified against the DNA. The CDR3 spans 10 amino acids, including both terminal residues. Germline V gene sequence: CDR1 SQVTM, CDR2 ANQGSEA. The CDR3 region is CSVEDRKTGL.

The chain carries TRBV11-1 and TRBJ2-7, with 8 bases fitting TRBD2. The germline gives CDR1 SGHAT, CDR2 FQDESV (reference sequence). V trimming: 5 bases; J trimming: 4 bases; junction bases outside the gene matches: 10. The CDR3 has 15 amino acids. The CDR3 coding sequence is TGTGCCAGCAGCCTTTCCAGCGGGAGTGTGTACGAGCAGTACTTC. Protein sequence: CASSLSSGSVYEQYF.

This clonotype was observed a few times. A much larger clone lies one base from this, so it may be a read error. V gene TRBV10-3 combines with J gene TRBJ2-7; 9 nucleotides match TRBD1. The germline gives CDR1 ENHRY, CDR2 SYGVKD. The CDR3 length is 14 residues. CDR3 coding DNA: TGTGCCACCAGTGAGTCGGGACAGGGCTACGAGCAGTACTTC. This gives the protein CATSESGQGYEQYF.

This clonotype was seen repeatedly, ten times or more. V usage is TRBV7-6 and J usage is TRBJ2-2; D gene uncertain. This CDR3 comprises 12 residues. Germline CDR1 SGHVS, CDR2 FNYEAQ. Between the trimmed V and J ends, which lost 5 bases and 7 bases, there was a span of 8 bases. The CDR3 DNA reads TGTGCCAGCAGCCCGACCCTCGGGGAGCTGTTTTTT. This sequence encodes CASSPTLGELFF.

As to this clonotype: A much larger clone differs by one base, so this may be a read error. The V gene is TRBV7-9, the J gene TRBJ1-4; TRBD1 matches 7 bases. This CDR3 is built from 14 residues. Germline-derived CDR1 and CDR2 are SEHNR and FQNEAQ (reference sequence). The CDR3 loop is CASSLGTVNEELFF. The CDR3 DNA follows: TGTGCCAGCAGCTTGGGGACAGTGAATGAAGAACTGTTTTTT.

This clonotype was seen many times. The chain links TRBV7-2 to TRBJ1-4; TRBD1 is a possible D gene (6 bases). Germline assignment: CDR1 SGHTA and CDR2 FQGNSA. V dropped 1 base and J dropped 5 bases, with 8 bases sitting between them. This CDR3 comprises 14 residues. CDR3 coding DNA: TGTGCCAGCAGCTTAGTTGGGGGCAATGAAAAACTGTTTTTT. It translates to CASSLVGGNEKLFF.